One sample yielded the 9 T cell receptor beta chains listed below, sequenced in a study of T cells in localized non-small cell lung cancer. Method: immunoSEQ multiplex PCR; TCRdb's copy keeps in-frame clones and lacks some. The data show roughly 1,500 clones, with 30% seen just once and approximately 8.5% held by the top ten. The sequencing here drew on lung tumor tissue, taken before any cancer treatment. The receptors stem from a male donor aged 60 or over with stage I squamous cell lung carcinoma.

The genes are TRBV10-2 and TRBJ2-3, with TRBD2 identical over 12 bases. CDR1 is WSHSY, CDR2 SAAADI, per germline. Losses at the gene ends were 3 bases for V and 6 bases for J; bases not matched to a gene: 7. The CDR3 has 16 amino acids. CDR3 DNA sequence: TGCGCCAGCAGTGAAGCTAGCGGGAGGGACAGGGATACGCAGTATTTT. This sequence encodes CASSEASGRDRDTQYF.

This clone was counted between two and nine times. The chain uses TRBV6-8 and TRBJ1-2, with 12 bases lining up with TRBD1. V gave up 6 bases and J gave up 2 bases; unmatched junction bases: 7. CDR1 MNHGY and CDR2 SAAAGT come from the germline V gene. There are 16 residues in the CDR3. DNA of the CDR3: TGTGCCAGCAGCCCCGGGACAGGGGGCGCCAACTATGGCTACACCTTC. It encodes CASSPGTGGANYGYTF.

The rearrangement links TRBV29-1 to TRBJ2-5; 8 bases map to TRBD2. Losses at the gene ends were 6 bases for V and 4 bases for J; bases not matched to a gene: 7. This CDR3 region has 13 residues. Germline V gene sequence: CDR1 SQVTM, CDR2 ANQGSEA. CDR3 DNA sequence: TGCAGCGTATCCTCCCTAGCGGGAGAGACCCAGTACTTC. Its protein is CSVSSLAGETQYF.

This sequence joins TRBV7-7 and TRBJ1-2; D might be TRBD1 (5 bases). This CDR3 contains 15 residues. CDR1 SSHAT and CDR2 FNYEAQ come from the germline V gene (reference sequence). The V and J ends lost 6 bases and 0 bases respectively, with 14 bases between them. For the CDR3, the DNA is TGTGCCAGCAGGTTCCAGGGCTTTGCTAACTATGGCTACACCTTC. Its protein is CASRFQGFANYGYTF.

The chain couples TRBV19 to TRBJ1-5, with TRBD1 identical over 7 bases. J was trimmed by 9 bases and V by 3 bases; bases with no gene match: 8. Germline CDR1 LNHDA, CDR2 SQIVND (reference sequence). The length of the CDR3 is 14 residues. CDR3 nucleotides: TGTGCCAGTAGTATGTCAGGGGGAGGTTCGCCCCAGCATTTT. Translating gives CASSMSGGGSPQHF.

This clone was seen a few times. The V call is TRBV11-3, the J call TRBJ1-1; 7 nucleotides align to TRBD1. V lost 5 bases to trimming and J lost 2 bases; unmatched junction nucleotides: 5. The CDR3 contains 14 residues. Germline V lookup: CDR1 SGHNT, CDR2 YENEEA. The chain's CDR3 is CASSTDRANTEAFF. DNA of the CDR3: TGTGCCAGCAGCACTGACAGGGCCAACACTGAAGCTTTCTTT.

V usage is TRBV18 and J usage is TRBJ2-1; TRBD2 agrees at 7 bases. CDR1 is KGHSH, CDR2 LQKENI, per germline. With 4 bases clipped from V and 6 bases from J, the junction kept 3 bases outside the gene matches. CDR3 length equals 13 residues. The CDR3: CASSRGRGNEQFF. Here the CDR3 DNA reads TGTGCCAGCTCACGGGGGAGGGGCAATGAGCAGTTCTTC.

This clone was seen once. The V call is TRBV30, the J call TRBJ2-7, with unresolved D. The CDR3 is 12 amino acids. CDR1 and CDR2 (germline): GTSNPN, SVGIG (reference sequence). Between the trimmed V and J ends, which lost 0 bases and 7 bases, there was a span of 10 bases. This chain's CDR3 is CAWSVWVGEQYF. The CDR3 coding sequence is TGTGCCTGGAGTGTCTGGGTAGGGGAGCAGTACTTC.

The chain combines TRBV4-1 with TRBJ2-2, with 9 positions matching TRBD1. J was trimmed by 7 bases and V by 4 bases; bases with no gene match: 10. In germline, CDR1 is MGHRA, CDR2 YSYEKL. The CDR3 length is 16 residues. The CDR3 is CASSLYPQGANGELFF. The CDR3 DNA follows: TGCGCCAGCAGCCTTTATCCACAGGGGGCGAACGGGGAGCTGTTTTTT.